The present entry profiles one TCR beta chain with its context. The sample comes from a study of shared clonotypes between healthy human individuals. Background on the study: Per-donor plates numbered three CD4 naive, three CD4 memory, two CD8 naive and one CD8 memory.

A CD45RA-negative memory subset and a CD45RA+ naive subset were separated from the CD4+ cells. V dropped 6 bases and J dropped 4; count of bases not matched to a gene: 7. Germline lookup yields CDR1 ENHRY and CDR2 SYGVKD. This CDR3 has 15 residues. Repertoires were generated with immunoSEQ multiplex PCR, while TCRdb's copy carries only in-frame clones and drops some. This table holds millions of clones, 85% to 95% found once. This clonotype originated in a man aged 18 to 29 in good health. Input material: naive CD4+ T cells sorted from blood. Subset: CD45RA+ positively selected. The chain joins TRBV10-3 to TRBJ2-3; 10 bases align to TRBD1. CDR3 region: CAIRDPGQGADTQYF. The CDR3 DNA sequence: TGTGCCATCAGGGATCCCGGACAGGGGGCAGATACGCAGTATTTT.